This passage covers 21 T cell receptor beta chains from one sample sequenced in a study of technical replicates of blood from several donors. Repertoires were generated with immunoSEQ multiplex PCR, while TCRdb's copy carries only in-frame clones and drops some. The table has tens of thousands of clones, 90% seen once. Source material: PBMCs. These receptors were collected from a human donor in good health. Some clones in this sample may be carry-over from other donors' samples.

This chain links TRBV4-3 with TRBJ2-7, with D tentatively TRBD2 (6 bases). Trimming removed 0 bases at V and 4 bases at J, with 13 bases between. CDR1 and CDR2 (germline): LGHNA, YSLEER. The CDR3 runs to 15 residues. The CDR3 sequence is CASSQEDRGRYEQYF. In DNA, the CDR3 is TGCGCCAGCAGCCAAGAGGATCGGGGGAGGTACGAGCAGTACTTC.

This rearrangement joins TRBV6-5 to TRBJ2-1; possibly TRBD1 for D (5 bases). Trimming took 2 bases from V and 0 from J, leaving 5 bases between them. Germline CDR1 is MNHEY and CDR2 is SVGAGI. The CDR3 sequence is 14 residues long. CDR3 DNA sequence: TGTGCCAGCAGTTACCAGGGCTCCTACAATGAGCAGTTCTTC. Its translation is CASSYQGSYNEQFF.

As concerns this clone: This sample also contains other DNA sequences that code for the same CDR3. This sequence joins TRBV6-1 and TRBJ2-7; the D gene is possibly TRBD1 (6 bases). The V gene lost 4 bases and the J gene lost 2 bases, with 9 bases spanning the gap. Germline CDR1 is MNHNS and CDR2 is SASEGT. The CDR3 is made up of 13 amino acids. CDR3 coding DNA: TGTGCCAGCAGTGGAGGACAGCCCTACGAGCAGTACTTC. This sequence encodes CASSGGQPYEQYF.

Written as DNA, the CDR3 is TGTGCTAGTAGCTTGGGGGGGCCCTACAATGAGCAGTTCTTC. Encoded protein: CASSLGGPYNEQFF. The chain uses TRBV12-5 and TRBJ2-1, with D maybe TRBD2 (7 bases). The CDR3 has 14 residues. With 8 bases removed from V and 2 bases from J, the gap between germline ends came to 13 bases. Germline CDR1 and CDR2: LGHNT and FRNRAP.

The V call is TRBV7-9, the J call TRBJ2-1; TRBD2 matches 7 bases. V shed 3 bases, J shed 10 bases, and the junction held 3 bases outside the gene matches. The CDR3 is 12 amino acids. Germline CDR1 and CDR2: SEHNR and FQNEAQ (reference sequence). The CDR3 reads CASSFGGGEQFF. CDR3 nucleotides: TGTGCCAGCAGCTTCGGGGGAGGGGAGCAGTTCTTC.

This sequence joins TRBV6-8 and TRBJ1-5; 12 bases line up with TRBD1. The CDR3 contains 17 residues. The trim removed 2 bases at V and 2 bases at J, leaving 4 bases unmatched. Germline CDR1 MNHGY, CDR2 SAAAGT. The DNA for the CDR3 is TGTGCCAGCAGTTACGGGACAGGGGGCCAGGGCAATCAGCCCCAGCATTTT. Encoded protein: CASSYGTGGQGNQPQHF.

CDR3 protein: CASSFRGPTSPGANVLTF. DNA for the CDR3: TGTGCCAGCAGTTTCAGGGGTCCAACCTCGCCCGGGGCCAACGTCCTGACTTTC. The genes are TRBV27 and TRBJ2-6, with TRBD1 as a possible D gene (6 bases). V lost 3 bases and J 4 bases, leaving 19 bases between the germline ends. The CDR3 spans 18 residues. CDR1 and CDR2 (germline): MNHEY, SMNVEV (reference sequence).

The chain combines TRBV7-9 with TRBJ2-7; 7 positions match TRBD1. The V gene's germline CDR1 is SEHNR and CDR2 FQNEAQ (reference sequence). V dropped 4 bases and J dropped 0; count of bases not matched to a gene: 12. The length of the CDR3 is 17 residues. The CDR3: CASSSIYTGVSSYEQYF. DNA for the CDR3: TGTGCCAGCAGCTCGATATACACAGGGGTAAGCTCCTACGAGCAGTACTTC. Full variable domain (rest looked up from reference TRBV7-9 and TRBJ2-7): DTGVSQNPRHKITKRGQNVTFRCDPISEHNRLYWYRQTLGQGPEFLTYFQNEAQLEKSRLLSDRFSAERPKGSFSTLEIQRTEQGDSAMYLCASSSIYTGVSSYEQYFGPGTRLTVT.

There are a few counts of this clone. The chain employs TRBV9 and TRBJ1-6; 7 nucleotides agree with TRBD1. With 3 bases clipped from V and 10 bases from J, the junction kept 10 bases outside the gene matches. The CDR3 contains 15 residues. Germline lookup yields CDR1 SGDLS and CDR2 YYNGEE. CDR3 DNA sequence: TGTGCCAGCAGCGGAACACAGGGGACAGACTCACCCCTCCACTTT. This sequence encodes CASSGTQGTDSPLHF.

V usage is TRBV5-4 and J usage is TRBJ2-5; TRBD2 matches 8 bases. The junction had 7 bases not matched to a gene; V was cut back by 4 bases and J by 5 bases. CDR3 length: 14 residues. The V gene's germline CDR1 is SGHNT and CDR2 YYREEE (reference sequence). This CDR3 reads CASSRGGARETQYF. The CDR3 nucleotides are TGTGCCAGCAGCCGGGGGGGGGCTCGGGAGACCCAGTACTTC.

The CDR3 DNA sequence: TGTGCCAGCTACCAGGGGCAGGTGACTGAAGCTTTCTTT. Its translation is CASYQGQVTEAFF. V gene TRBV6-6 combines with J gene TRBJ1-1; weak D call: TRBD1 (6 bases). Trimming pared 8 bases from V and 5 bases from J, leaving 15 bases between. Germline loops: CDR1 MNHNY, CDR2 SVGAGI (reference sequence). This CDR3 comprises 13 residues.

The chain has TRBV29-1 and TRBJ2-7, with 8 bases fitting TRBD2. Losses at the gene ends were 6 bases for V and 6 bases for J; bases not matched to a gene: 13. Germline assignment: CDR1 SQVTM and CDR2 ANQGSEA. This CDR3 spans 14 amino acids. The CDR3 loop is CSVKGLAGGGEQYF. CDR3 sequence (DNA): TGCAGCGTAAAAGGACTAGCCGGGGGGGGCGAGCAGTACTTC.

The J gene is TRBJ2-1, the V gene TRBV19; 7 nucleotides match TRBD2. The CDR3 is 15 residues long. CDR1 is LNHDA and CDR2 is SQIVND in the germline V gene (reference sequence). V dropped 3 bases and J dropped 3; count of bases not matched to a gene: 5. CDR3 nucleotides: TGTGCCAGTAGTATTCTAGGCGGGAGCTACAATGAGCAGTTCTTC. Its translation is CASSILGGSYNEQFF.

CDR3 sequence reads: CASSQAYHEQFF. CDR3 bases: TGTGCCAGCAGTCAAGCCTATCATGAGCAGTTCTTC. The chain uses TRBV6-5 and TRBJ2-1; D not certain. Germline CDR1 reads MNHEY; CDR2 reads SVGAGI. The CDR3 is 12 residues long. V gave up 5 bases and J gave up 8 bases, with 10 bases separating them.

The chain uses TRBV7-6 and TRBJ2-5, with 7 bases matching TRBD1. Germline CDR1 reads SGHVS; CDR2 reads FNYEAQ. This CDR3 is 15 amino acids long. V dropped 4 bases and J dropped 2; count of bases not matched to a gene: 7. The CDR3 coding sequence is TGTGCCAGCAGCTCGCGGACAGGCGAACAAGAGACCCAGTACTTC. Its translation is CASSSRTGEQETQYF.

The chain is built from TRBV9 and TRBJ2-5, with 12 bases that match TRBD2. The CDR3 covers 15 residues. The V and J ends lost 3 bases and 4 bases, in that order; junction bases with no gene match: 4. From germline, CDR1 is SGDLS and CDR2 YYNGEE. CDR3 sequence reads: CASSESSGRVETQYF. The CDR3 DNA reads as TGTGCCAGCAGCGAATCTAGCGGGAGGGTAGAGACCCAGTACTTC.

The chain employs TRBV11-2 and TRBJ1-5; D is possibly TRBD1 (6 bases). Trimming took off 0 bases at V and 4 bases at J, with 10 bases between the two ends. The germline gives CDR1 SGHAT, CDR2 FQNNGV. This CDR3 has 15 residues. The CDR3 DNA reads as TGTGCCAGCAGCTTAGATTGGGGGCTAAATCAGCCCCAGCATTTT. Amino acid sequence: CASSLDWGLNQPQHF.

This chain connects TRBV6-1 to TRBJ2-2, with TRBD1 matching over 7 bases. The length of the CDR3 is 13 residues. CDR1 and CDR2 from the germline V gene are MNHNS and SASEGT. The ends lost 8 bases at V and 4 bases at J; junction bases unmatched: 4. The DNA for the CDR3 is TGTGCCAGCCCGGGACAGATCACCGGGGAGCTGTTTTTT. This translates into CASPGQITGELFF.

This chain joins TRBV19 and TRBJ2-1, with D possibly matching TRBD2 (5 bases). V was pared by 5 bases and J by 0 bases, with 11 bases between. Germline V gene data show CDR1 as LNHDA and CDR2 as SQIVND (reference sequence). This CDR3 has 15 residues. The CDR3 protein is CASSPPGSSYNEQFF. The CDR3 nucleotides are TGTGCCAGTAGTCCCCCGGGGAGCTCCTACAATGAGCAGTTCTTC.

The rearrangement joins TRBV9 to TRBJ2-5, with TRBD2 matching 9 bases. The CDR3 extends over 15 amino acids. V gave up 4 bases and J gave up 1 base; unmatched junction bases: 5. Germline-derived CDR1 and CDR2 are SGDLS and YYNGEE. The CDR3 bases are TGTGCCAGCAGCTTACTAGCGGGCATCCAAGAGACCCAGTACTTC. Encoded protein: CASSLLAGIQETQYF.

The chain combines TRBV11-1 with TRBJ1-2; D possibly corresponds to TRBD1 (5 bases). The germline gives CDR1 SGHAT, CDR2 FQDESV (reference sequence). The CDR3 is made up of 15 amino acids. V lost 5 bases and J 3 bases, leaving 16 bases between the germline ends. The CDR3: CASSPGGQGYYGYTF. Here the CDR3 DNA reads TGTGCCAGCAGCCCAGGTGGGCAGGGTTACTATGGCTACACCTTC.